The sequence of this TCR beta chain was determined in a study of PD-1 blockade in mismatch repair-deficient tumors. Turning to the study itself: Patients had approximately 11 mismatch repair-deficient cancer types, all previously treated and progressing.

PCR or immunohistochemistry showed mismatch repair deficiency in every enrolled patient. The TCR-sequenced patients were a few responders to pembrolizumab. Germline CDR1 is MDHEN and CDR2 is SYDVKM. This CDR3 spans 16 amino acids. The V and J ends lost 5 bases and 4 bases respectively, with 17 bases between them. Profiling relied on immunoSEQ multiplex PCR, and the TCRdb table lists in-frame clones only, not all of them. Seen here are some 100,000 clones, roughly four fifths observed once, and the top ten hold around 6.9%. Points on this clone: Its target is not known.

Findings of the study overall: Rapid post-treatment expansion, then contraction, generally preceding radiologic response, marked tumor-resident clones.

The sample consisted of peripheral blood, taken around 8 months after starting pembrolizumab. The source of this sequence is an adult with mismatch repair-deficient cancer. This chain links TRBV28 with TRBJ1-4, with no clear D. The CDR3 nucleotides are TGTGCCAGCAGTCTCCAGCGGTGGGCGAATAATGAAAAACTGTTTTTT. Translated: CASSLQRWANNEKLFF.